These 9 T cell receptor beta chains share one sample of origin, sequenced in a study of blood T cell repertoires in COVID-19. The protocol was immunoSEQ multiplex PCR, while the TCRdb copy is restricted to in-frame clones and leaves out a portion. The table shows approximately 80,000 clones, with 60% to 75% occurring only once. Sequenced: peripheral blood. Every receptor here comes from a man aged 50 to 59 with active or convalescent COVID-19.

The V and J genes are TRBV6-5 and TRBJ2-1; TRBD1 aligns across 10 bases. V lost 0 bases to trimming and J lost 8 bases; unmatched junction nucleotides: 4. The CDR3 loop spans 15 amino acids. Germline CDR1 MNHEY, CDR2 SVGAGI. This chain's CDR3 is CASSYSGQGIDEQFF. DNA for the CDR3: TGTGCCAGCAGTTACTCGGGACAGGGGATCGATGAGCAGTTCTTC.

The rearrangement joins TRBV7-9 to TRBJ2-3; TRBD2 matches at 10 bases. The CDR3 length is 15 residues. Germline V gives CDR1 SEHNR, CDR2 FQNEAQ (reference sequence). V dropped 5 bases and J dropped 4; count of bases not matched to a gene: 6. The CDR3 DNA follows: TGTGCCAGCAGCCCTGCTAGCGGGGGCTCAGATACGCAGTATTTT. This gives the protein CASSPASGGSDTQYF.

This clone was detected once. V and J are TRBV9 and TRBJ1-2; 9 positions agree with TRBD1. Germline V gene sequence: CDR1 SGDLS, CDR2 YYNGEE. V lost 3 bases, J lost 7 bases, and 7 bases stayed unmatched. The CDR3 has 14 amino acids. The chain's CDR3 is CASSDTTGGLGYTF. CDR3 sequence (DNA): TGTGCCAGCAGCGACACTACAGGGGGCCTTGGCTACACCTTC.

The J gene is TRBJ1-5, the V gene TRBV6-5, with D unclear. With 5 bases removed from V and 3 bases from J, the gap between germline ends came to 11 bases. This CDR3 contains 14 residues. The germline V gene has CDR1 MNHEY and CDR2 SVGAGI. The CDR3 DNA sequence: TGTGCCAGCAGTCCCCAGGAAGCCAATCAGCCCCAGCATTTT. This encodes CASSPQEANQPQHF.

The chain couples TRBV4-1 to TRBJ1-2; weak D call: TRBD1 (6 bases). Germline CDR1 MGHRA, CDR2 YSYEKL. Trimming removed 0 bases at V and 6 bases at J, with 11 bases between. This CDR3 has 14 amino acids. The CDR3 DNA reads TGCGCCAGCAGCCAAGAAGTCAGGGACAATGGCTACACCTTC. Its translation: CASSQEVRDNGYTF.

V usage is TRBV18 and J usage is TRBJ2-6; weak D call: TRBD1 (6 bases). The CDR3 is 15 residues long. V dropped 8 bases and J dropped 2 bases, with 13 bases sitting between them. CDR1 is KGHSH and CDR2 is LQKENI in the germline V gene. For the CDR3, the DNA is TGTGCCAGCCGCACAGGGTTCGCTGGGGCCAACGTCCTGACTTTC. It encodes CASRTGFAGANVLTF. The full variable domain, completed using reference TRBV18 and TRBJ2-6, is NAGVMQNPRHLVRRRGQEARLRCSPMKGHSHVYWYRQLPEEGLKFMVYLQKENIIDESGMPKERFSAEFPKEGPSILRIQQVVRGDSAAYFCASRTGFAGANVLTFGAGSRLTVL.

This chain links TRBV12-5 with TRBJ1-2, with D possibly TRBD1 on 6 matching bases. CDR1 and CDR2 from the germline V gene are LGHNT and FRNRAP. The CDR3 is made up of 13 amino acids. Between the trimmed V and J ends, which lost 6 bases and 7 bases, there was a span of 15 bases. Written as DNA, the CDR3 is TGTGCTAGTGGCGGGATCAGGGGTAGTGGCTACACCTTC. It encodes CASGGIRGSGYTF.

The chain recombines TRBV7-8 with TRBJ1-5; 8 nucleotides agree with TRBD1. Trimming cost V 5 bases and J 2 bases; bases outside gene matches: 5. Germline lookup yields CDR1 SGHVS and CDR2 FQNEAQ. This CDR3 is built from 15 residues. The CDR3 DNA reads TGTGCCAGCAGCCCTGAACAGGGGGGCAATCAGCCCCAGCATTTT. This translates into CASSPEQGGNQPQHF.

The CDR3 nucleotides read TGTGCCAGCAGATCCTTGGACAGGGTTAACTATGGCTACACCTTC. Its translation is CASRSLDRVNYGYTF. J is TRBJ1-2 and V is TRBV6-5, with 8 bases that match TRBD1. CDR1 is MNHEY, CDR2 SVGAGI, per germline. Trimming at V came to 6 bases and at J to 1 base, leaving 7 bases not matched to a gene. CDR3 length equals 15 residues.